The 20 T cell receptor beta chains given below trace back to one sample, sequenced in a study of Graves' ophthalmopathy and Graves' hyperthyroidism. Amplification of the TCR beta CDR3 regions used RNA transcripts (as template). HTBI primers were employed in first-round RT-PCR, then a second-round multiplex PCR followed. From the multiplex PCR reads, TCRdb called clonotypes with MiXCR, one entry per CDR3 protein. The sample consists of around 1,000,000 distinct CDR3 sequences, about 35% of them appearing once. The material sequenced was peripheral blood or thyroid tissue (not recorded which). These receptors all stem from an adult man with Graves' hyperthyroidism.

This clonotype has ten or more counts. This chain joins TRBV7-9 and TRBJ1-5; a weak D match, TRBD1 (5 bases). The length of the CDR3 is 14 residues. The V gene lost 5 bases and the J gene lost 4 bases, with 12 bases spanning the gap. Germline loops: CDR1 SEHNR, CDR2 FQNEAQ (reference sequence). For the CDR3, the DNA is TGTGCCAGCAGCGCGGACAAGGGAAATCAGCCCCAGCATTTT. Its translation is CASSADKGNQPQHF.

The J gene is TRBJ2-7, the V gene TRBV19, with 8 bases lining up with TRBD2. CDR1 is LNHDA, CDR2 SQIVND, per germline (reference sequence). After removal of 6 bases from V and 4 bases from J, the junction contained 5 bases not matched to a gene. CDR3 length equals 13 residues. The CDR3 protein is CASSDERGYEQYF. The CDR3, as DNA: TGTGCCAGTAGCGACGAGCGGGGGTACGAGCAGTACTTC.

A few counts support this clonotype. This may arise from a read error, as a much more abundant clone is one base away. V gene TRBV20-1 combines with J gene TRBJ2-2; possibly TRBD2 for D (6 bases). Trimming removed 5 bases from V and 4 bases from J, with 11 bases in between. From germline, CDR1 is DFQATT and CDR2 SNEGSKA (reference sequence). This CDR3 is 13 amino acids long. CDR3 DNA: TGCAGTGCTCCGGGGCGGGGCACCGGGGAGCTGTTTTTT. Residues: CSAPGRGTGELFF.

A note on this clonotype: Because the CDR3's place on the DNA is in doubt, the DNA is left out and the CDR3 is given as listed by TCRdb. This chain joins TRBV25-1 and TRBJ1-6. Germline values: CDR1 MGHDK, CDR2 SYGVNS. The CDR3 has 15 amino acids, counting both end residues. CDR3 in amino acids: CACSASTDYNSPLHF.

CDR3 nucleotides: TGTGCCAGCAGCTTGGTGGCGCAGGAATATGGCTACACCTTC. Its translation is CASSLVAQEYGYTF. The gene calls are TRBV7-9 and TRBJ1-2; no clear D. The CDR3 spans 14 residues. CDR1 and CDR2 from the germline V gene are SEHNR and FQNEAQ (reference sequence). V was pared by 3 bases and J by 5 bases, with 13 bases between. Drawing the rest from reference TRBV7-9 and TRBJ1-2, the complete variable domain is DTGVSQNPRHKITKRGQNVTFRCDPISEHNRLYWYRQTLGQGPEFLTYFQNEAQLEKSRLLSDRFSAERPKGSFSTLEIQRTEQGDSAMYLCASSLVAQEYGYTFGSGTRLTVV.

CDR3 in amino acids: CASSSGTAVETQYF. Here the CDR3 DNA reads TGTGCCAGCAGCTCCGGGACAGCAGTGGAGACCCAGTACTTC. V gene TRBV7-9 combines with J gene TRBJ2-5, with 7 bases identical to TRBD1. The CDR3 has 14 residues. V shed 4 bases and J 5 bases; nucleotides not matched to a gene: 7. The germline gives CDR1 SEHNR, CDR2 FQNEAQ (reference sequence).

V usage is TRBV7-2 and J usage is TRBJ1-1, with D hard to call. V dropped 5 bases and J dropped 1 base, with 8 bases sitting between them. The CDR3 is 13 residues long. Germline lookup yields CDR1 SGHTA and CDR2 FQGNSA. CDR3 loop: CASSASENTEAFF. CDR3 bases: TGTGCCAGCAGCGCAAGCGAGAACACTGAAGCTTTCTTT.

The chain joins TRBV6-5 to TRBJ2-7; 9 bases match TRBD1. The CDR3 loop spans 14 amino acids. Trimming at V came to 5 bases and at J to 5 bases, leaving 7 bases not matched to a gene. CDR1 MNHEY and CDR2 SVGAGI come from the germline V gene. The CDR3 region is CASSPQGAGNEQYF. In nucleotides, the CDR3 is TGTGCCAGCAGTCCACAGGGGGCGGGAAACGAGCAGTACTTC.

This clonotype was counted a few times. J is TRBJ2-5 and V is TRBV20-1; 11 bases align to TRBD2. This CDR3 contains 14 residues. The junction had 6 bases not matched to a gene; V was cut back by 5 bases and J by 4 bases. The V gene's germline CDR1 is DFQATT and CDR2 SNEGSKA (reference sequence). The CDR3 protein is CSASQLAGGETQYF. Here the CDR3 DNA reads TGCAGTGCTTCCCAGCTAGCGGGAGGAGAGACCCAGTACTTC.

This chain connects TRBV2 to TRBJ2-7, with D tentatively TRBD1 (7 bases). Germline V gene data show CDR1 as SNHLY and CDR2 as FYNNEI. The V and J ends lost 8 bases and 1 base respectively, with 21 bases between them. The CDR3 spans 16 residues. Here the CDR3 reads CASWGARGDRSYEQYF. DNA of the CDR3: TGTGCCAGCTGGGGAGCGAGGGGGGACAGATCCTACGAGCAGTACTTC. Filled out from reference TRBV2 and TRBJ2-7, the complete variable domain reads EPEVTQTPSHQVTQMGQEVILRCVPISNHLYFYWYRQILGQKVEFLVSFYNNEISEKSEIFDDQFSVERPDGSNFTLKIRSTKLEDSAMYFCASWGARGDRSYEQYFGPGTRLTVT.

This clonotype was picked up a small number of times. CDR3 sequence reads: CASSQDTTGGSPLHF. CDR3 DNA sequence: TGCGCCAGCAGCCAAGATACGACAGGGGGTTCACCCCTCCACTTT. The rearrangement uses TRBV4-3 and TRBJ1-6, with TRBD1 identical over 9 bases. CDR3 size: 15 residues. Per germline, CDR1 LGHNA and CDR2 YSLEER. V shed 0 bases, J shed 9 bases, and the junction held 3 bases outside the gene matches.

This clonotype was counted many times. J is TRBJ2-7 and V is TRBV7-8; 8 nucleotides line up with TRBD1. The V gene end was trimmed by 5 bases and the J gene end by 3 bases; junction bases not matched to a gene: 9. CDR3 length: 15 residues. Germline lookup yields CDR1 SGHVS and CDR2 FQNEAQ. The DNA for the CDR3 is TGTGCCAGCAGCCAGGGGGCTAGCCCAATCTACGAGCAGTACTTC. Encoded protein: CASSQGASPIYEQYF.

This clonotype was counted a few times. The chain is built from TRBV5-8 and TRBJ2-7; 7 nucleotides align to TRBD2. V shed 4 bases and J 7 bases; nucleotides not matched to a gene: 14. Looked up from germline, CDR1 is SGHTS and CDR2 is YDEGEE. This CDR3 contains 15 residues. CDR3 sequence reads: CASSPSPAGRVEQYF. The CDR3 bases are TGTGCCAGCAGCCCGTCTCCAGCGGGACGGGTTGAGCAGTACTTC.

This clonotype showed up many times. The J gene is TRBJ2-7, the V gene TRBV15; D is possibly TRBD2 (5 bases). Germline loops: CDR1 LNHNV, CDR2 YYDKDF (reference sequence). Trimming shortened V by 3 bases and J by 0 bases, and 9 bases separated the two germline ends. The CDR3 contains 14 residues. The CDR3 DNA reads TGTGCCACCAGCAGTAGGAGGAGCTCCTACGAGCAGTACTTC. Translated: CATSSRRSSYEQYF.

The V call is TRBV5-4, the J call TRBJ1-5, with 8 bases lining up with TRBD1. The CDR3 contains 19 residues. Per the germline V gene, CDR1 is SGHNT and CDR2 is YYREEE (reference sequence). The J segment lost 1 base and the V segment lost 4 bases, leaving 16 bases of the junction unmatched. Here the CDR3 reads CASSDSNRGGSPSNQPQHF. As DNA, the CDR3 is TGTGCCAGCAGCGACTCCAACAGGGGGGGCTCCCCAAGCAATCAGCCCCAGCATTTT.

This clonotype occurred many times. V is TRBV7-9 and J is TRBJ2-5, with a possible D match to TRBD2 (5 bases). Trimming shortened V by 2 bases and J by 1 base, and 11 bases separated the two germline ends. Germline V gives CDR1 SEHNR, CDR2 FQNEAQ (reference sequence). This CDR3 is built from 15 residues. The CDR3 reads CASSLRGNPQETQYF. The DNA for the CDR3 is TGTGCCAGCAGCTTAAGAGGGAACCCCCAAGAGACCCAGTACTTC. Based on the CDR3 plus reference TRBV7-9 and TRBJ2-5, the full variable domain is DTGVSQNPRHKITKRGQNVTFRCDPISEHNRLYWYRQTLGQGPEFLTYFQNEAQLEKSRLLSDRFSAERPKGSFSTLEIQRTEQGDSAMYLCASSLRGNPQETQYFGPGTRLLVL.

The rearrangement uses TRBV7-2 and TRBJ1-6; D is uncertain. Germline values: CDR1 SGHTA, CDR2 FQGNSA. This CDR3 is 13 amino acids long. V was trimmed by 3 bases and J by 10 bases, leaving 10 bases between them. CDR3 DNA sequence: TGTGCCAGCAGCTTGGGCCCCTTCTCACCCCTCCACTTT. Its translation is CASSLGPFSPLHF.

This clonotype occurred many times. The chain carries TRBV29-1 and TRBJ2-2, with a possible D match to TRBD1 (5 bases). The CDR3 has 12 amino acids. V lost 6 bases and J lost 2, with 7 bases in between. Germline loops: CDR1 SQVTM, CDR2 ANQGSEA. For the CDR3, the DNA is TGCAGCGTGACAGCTAACACCGGGGAGCTGTTTTTT. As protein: CSVTANTGELFF.

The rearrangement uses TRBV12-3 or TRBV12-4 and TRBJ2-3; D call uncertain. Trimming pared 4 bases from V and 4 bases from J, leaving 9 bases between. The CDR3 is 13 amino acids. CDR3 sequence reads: CASSSGGSDTQYF. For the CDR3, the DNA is TGTGCCAGCAGTTCAGGTGGGTCAGATACGCAGTATTTT.

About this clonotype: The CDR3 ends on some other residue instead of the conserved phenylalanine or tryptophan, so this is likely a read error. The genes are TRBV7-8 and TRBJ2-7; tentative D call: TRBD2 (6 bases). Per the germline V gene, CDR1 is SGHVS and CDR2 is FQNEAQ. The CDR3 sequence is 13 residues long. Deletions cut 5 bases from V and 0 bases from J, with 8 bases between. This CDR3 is CASSRDSSYEQYL. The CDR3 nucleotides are TGTGCCAGCAGCCGGGACTCCTCCTACGAGCAGTACCTC.